One sample yielded the 20 T cell receptor beta chains listed below, sequenced in a study of OX40 agonist ivuxolimab in advanced cancers. The method was the immunoSEQ multiplex PCR assay. This is the immuneACCESS table as TCRdb keeps it, with only in-frame sequences that have V and J called. A part of the clones is gone; compared with another copy, unresolved V genes explain less than half, and the rest is unexplained. The sample records tens of thousands of clones, roughly nine tenths of which are singletons. The top ten clones comprise about 0.99% of the sample. The sequenced sample was CD4+ or CD8+ T cells sorted from blood, obtained in a trial of the OX40 agonist ivuxolimab. The receptors stem from an adult with an advanced solid tumor such as melanoma, head and neck, liver or kidney cancer.

The chain recombines TRBV12-5 with TRBJ1-1; TRBD1 is a possible D gene (5 bases). V dropped 2 bases and J dropped 2 bases, with 15 bases sitting between them. Per germline, CDR1 LGHNT and CDR2 FRNRAP. The CDR3 contains 16 residues. The DNA for the CDR3 is TGTGCTAGTGGTTTGTCTCTCAGGGTCGATAACACTGAAGCTTTCTTT. This gives the protein CASGLSLRVDNTEAFF.

The chain links TRBV5-1 to TRBJ2-7, with a weak D call TRBD1 (5 bases). The CDR3 contains 15 residues. Germline V gene sequence: CDR1 SGHRS, CDR2 YFSETQ. Trimming left V 0 bases short and J 6 bases short, with 16 bases between. The CDR3 bases are TGCGCCAGCAGCTTGGACGCAGGAAGGGGCTCCGAGCAGTACTTC. This encodes CASSLDAGRGSEQYF.

The sample holds a few counts of this clone. The chain is built from TRBV27 and TRBJ1-1; possibly TRBD1 for D (5 bases). The V gene lost 5 bases and the J gene lost 9 bases, with 13 bases spanning the gap. This CDR3 contains 12 residues. Looked up from germline, CDR1 is MNHEY and CDR2 is SMNVEV (reference sequence). CDR3 residues: CASSPRRGKAFF. CDR3 bases: TGTGCCAGCAGTCCACGGCGGGGGAAAGCTTTCTTT.

V is TRBV28 and J is TRBJ1-3; weak D call: TRBD1 (6 bases). Per the germline V gene, CDR1 is MDHEN and CDR2 is SYDVKM. This CDR3 contains 16 residues. V lost 4 bases, J lost 0 bases, and 13 bases lay in between. CDR3 residues: CASSSPTGYSGNTIYF. The CDR3 bases are TGTGCCAGCAGTTCTCCGACAGGCTACTCTGGAAACACCATATATTTT.

This clone was counted a single time. J is TRBJ2-1 and V is TRBV28; D possibly corresponds to TRBD1 (6 bases). The CDR3 totals 16 residues. Germline V gene sequence: CDR1 MDHEN, CDR2 SYDVKM. The germline V and J ends were trimmed by 7 bases and 7 bases, with 23 bases remaining between them. CDR3 protein: CASTKPTGRSGNEQFF. CDR3 nucleotides: TGTGCCAGCACCAAACCGACAGGTCGGTCAGGGAATGAGCAGTTCTTC.

This chain uses TRBV6-6 with TRBJ2-5, with TRBD1 matching 7 bases. The CDR3 is 13 amino acids. Germline V gene data show CDR1 as MNHNY and CDR2 as SVGAGI (reference sequence). The trim removed 6 bases at V and 5 bases at J, leaving 6 bases unmatched. In nucleotides, the CDR3 is TGTGCCAGCAGCCCAACAGGGGTGGAGACCCAGTACTTC. It translates to CASSPTGVETQYF.

The chain uses TRBV5-1 and TRBJ2-5; TRBD2 matches at 9 bases. Germline values: CDR1 SGHRS, CDR2 YFSETQ. This CDR3 has 15 amino acids. V was clipped by 0 bases and J by 0 bases; unmatched bases: 0. CDR3 residues: CASSLVAGDQETQYF. DNA of the CDR3: TGCGCCAGCAGCTTGGTAGCGGGGGACCAAGAGACCCAGTACTTC.

This clone was observed once. V usage is TRBV7-9 and J usage is TRBJ2-2; unclear D gene. The CDR3 contains 13 residues. Germline values: CDR1 SEHNR, CDR2 FQNEAQ (reference sequence). The V end lost 11 bases, the J end lost 3 bases, and 13 bases lay between the germline ends. CDR3 sequence (DNA): TGTGCCGGGTACGGTCTGGACACCGGGGAGCTGTTTTTT. It codes for CAGYGLDTGELFF.

The chain recombines TRBV5-1 with TRBJ2-5; no clear D. Trimming removed 0 bases from V and 5 bases from J, with 11 bases in between. Germline assignment: CDR1 SGHRS and CDR2 YFSETQ. CDR3 length equals 14 residues. CDR3 in amino acids: CASSLETKRETQYF. CDR3 DNA sequence: TGCGCCAGCAGCTTGGAGACAAAGAGGGAGACCCAGTACTTC.

The genes are TRBV5-1 and TRBJ2-1; TRBD2 aligns across 9 bases. J gave up 8 bases and V 2 bases, and 5 bases lay outside the gene matches. The CDR3 consists of 14 residues. The germline gives CDR1 SGHRS, CDR2 YFSETQ. This chain's CDR3 is CASSLAGGRDEQFF. For the CDR3, the DNA is TGCGCCAGCAGCTTAGCGGGAGGCAGGGATGAGCAGTTCTTC.

The rearrangement joins TRBV18 to TRBJ1-5; D not resolved. Germline V lookup: CDR1 KGHSH, CDR2 LQKENI. V was shortened by 5 bases and J by 5 bases, with 10 bases between the two germline ends. This CDR3 is built from 13 residues. The CDR3 coding sequence is TGTGCCAGCTCAATGGCAGCTGATCAGCCCCAGCATTTT. It is translated as CASSMAADQPQHF. The variable domain in full, completed from reference TRBV18 and TRBJ1-5, reads NAGVMQNPRHLVRRRGQEARLRCSPMKGHSHVYWYRQLPEEGLKFMVYLQKENIIDESGMPKERFSAEFPKEGPSILRIQQVVRGDSAAYFCASSMAADQPQHFGDGTRLSIL.

CDR3 DNA sequence: TGTGCCAGCAGCTTCGGGGGCGGGTCCCAAAAGTTTAATGGCTACACCTTC. Translating gives CASSFGGGSQKFNGYTF. The gene calls are TRBV7-8 and TRBJ1-2; maybe TRBD1 (6 bases). The CDR3 spans 17 residues. CDR1 and CDR2 (germline): SGHVS, FQNEAQ. V was trimmed by 3 bases and J by 6 bases, leaving 23 bases between them.

The V and J genes are TRBV18 and TRBJ2-7; D is ambiguous. V lost 6 bases to trimming and J lost 0 bases, with 12 bases between them. Germline V gene lookup returns CDR1 KGHSH and CDR2 LQKENI. This CDR3 has 14 amino acids. The CDR3 is CASSPSSGSYEQYF. The CDR3 DNA reads as TGTGCCAGCTCTCCCAGTTCGGGCTCCTACGAGCAGTACTTC. Based on the CDR3 plus reference TRBV18 and TRBJ2-7, the full variable domain is NAGVMQNPRHLVRRRGQEARLRCSPMKGHSHVYWYRQLPEEGLKFMVYLQKENIIDESGMPKERFSAEFPKEGPSILRIQQVVRGDSAAYFCASSPSSGSYEQYFGPGTRLTVT.

The rearrangement links TRBV5-6 to TRBJ2-2; tentative D call: TRBD1 (6 bases). The CDR3 has 13 amino acids. CDR1 is SGHDT, CDR2 YYEEEE, per germline. V lost 2 bases to trimming and J lost 6 bases, with 8 bases between them. DNA of the CDR3: TGTGCCAGCAGCTTCACAGGGCCCGGGGAGCTGTTTTTT. As protein: CASSFTGPGELFF.

This chain links TRBV15 with TRBJ1-2; D gene ambiguous. The V gene's germline CDR1 is LNHNV and CDR2 YYDKDF (reference sequence). This CDR3 has 14 residues. V was shortened by 1 base and J by 0 bases, with 6 bases between the two germline ends. The CDR3 bases are TGTGCCACCAGCAGAGTTCAGGCTAACTATGGCTACACCTTC. Translated: CATSRVQANYGYTF.

The chain links TRBV5-5 to TRBJ1-5, with D unclear. The germline gives CDR1 SGHKS, CDR2 YYEKEE (reference sequence). V lost 2 bases and J lost 0, with 3 bases in between. The CDR3 contains 13 residues. This CDR3 is CASSFHSNQPQHF. The CDR3 DNA reads TGTGCCAGCAGCTTTCATAGCAATCAGCCCCAGCATTTT.

The rearrangement links TRBV4-2 to TRBJ2-4; 10 bases agree with TRBD2. CDR1 LGHNA and CDR2 YNFKEQ come from the germline V gene. The V segment lost 1 base and the J segment 2 bases; nucleotides outside the gene matches: 5. The CDR3 has 17 residues. The CDR3, as DNA: TGTGCCAGCAGCCAAGGAGGTAGCGGGAGGTCCAAAAACATTCAGTACTTC. This sequence encodes CASSQGGSGRSKNIQYF.

CDR3 sequence (DNA): TGTGCCAGCAGCTTAAATGGCGGTCCTCGGGAGACCCAGTACTTC. Translating it yields CASSLNGGPRETQYF. The gene calls are TRBV11-3 and TRBJ2-5; no reliable D call. Germline V gene lookup returns CDR1 SGHNT and CDR2 YENEEA. The CDR3 totals 15 residues. V was trimmed by 2 bases and J by 5 bases, leaving 15 bases between them.

The chain has TRBV5-1 and TRBJ2-1, with unresolved D. Trimming left V 7 bases short and J 8 bases short, with 13 bases between. CDR3 length equals 12 residues. CDR1 is SGHRS, CDR2 YFSETQ, per germline. The CDR3 here is CASGLGYDEQFF. As DNA, the CDR3 is TGCGCCAGCGGCCTCGGATACGATGAGCAGTTCTTC.

The chain employs TRBV19 and TRBJ2-1, with D perhaps TRBD2 (5 bases). Germline V CDR1 and CDR2: LNHDA, SQIVND (reference sequence). Trimming shortened V by 7 bases and J by 10 bases, and 20 bases separated the two germline ends. CDR3 length: 14 residues. In DNA form, the CDR3 reads TGTGCCAGTACCACGGGAACAGCCTTAGGCGAGCAGTTCTTC. Translated: CASTTGTALGEQFF.